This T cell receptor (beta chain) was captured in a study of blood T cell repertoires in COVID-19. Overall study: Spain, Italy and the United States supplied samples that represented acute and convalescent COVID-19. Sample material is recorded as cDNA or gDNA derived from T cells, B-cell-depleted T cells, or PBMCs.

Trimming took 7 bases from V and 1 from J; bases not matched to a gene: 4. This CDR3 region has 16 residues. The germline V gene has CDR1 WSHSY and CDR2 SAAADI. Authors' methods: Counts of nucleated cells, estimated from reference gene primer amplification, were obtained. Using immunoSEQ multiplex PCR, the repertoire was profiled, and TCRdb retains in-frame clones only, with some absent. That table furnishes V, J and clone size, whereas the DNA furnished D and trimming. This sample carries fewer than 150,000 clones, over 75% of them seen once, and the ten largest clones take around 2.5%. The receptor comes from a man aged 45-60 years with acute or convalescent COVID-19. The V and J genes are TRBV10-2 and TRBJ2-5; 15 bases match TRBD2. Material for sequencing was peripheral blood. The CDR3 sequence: CASNGTSGGTQETQYF. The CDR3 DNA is TGCGCCAGCAACGGGACTAGCGGGGGGACCCAAGAGACCCAGTACTTC.